This TCR beta chain was documented in a study of T cell responses to AZD1222 COVID-19 vaccine. Points from the study as a whole: White British ancestry dominated among donors, who included more females, and clonal diversity was possibly underestimated. Unmutated variant regions are reportedly targeted by nearly half of spike-specific TCRs.

Only in-frame clones appear in the TCRdb table, and some are missing; sequencing was by immunoSEQ multiplex PCR. The sample lists approximately 130,000 clones, roughly nine tenths seen once, with approximately 8.8% in the top ten. Points on this clone: Its matching antigen is unknown.

The V segment lost 3 bases and the J segment 1 base; nucleotides outside the gene matches: 17. The germline V gene has CDR1 MNHGY and CDR2 SAAAGT. CDR3 size: 20 residues. The chain has TRBV6-8 and TRBJ2-3; 9 positions match TRBD2. Here the sequenced sample was peripheral blood, taken 28 days after the second AZD1222 dose. The receptor was derived from an adult who received the AZD1222 COVID-19 vaccine. This chain's CDR3 is CASSYGPGGGALLCTDTQYF. DNA for the CDR3: TGTGCCAGCAGTTATGGGCCCGGCGGGGGGGCACTTTTATGCACAGATACGCAGTATTTT.